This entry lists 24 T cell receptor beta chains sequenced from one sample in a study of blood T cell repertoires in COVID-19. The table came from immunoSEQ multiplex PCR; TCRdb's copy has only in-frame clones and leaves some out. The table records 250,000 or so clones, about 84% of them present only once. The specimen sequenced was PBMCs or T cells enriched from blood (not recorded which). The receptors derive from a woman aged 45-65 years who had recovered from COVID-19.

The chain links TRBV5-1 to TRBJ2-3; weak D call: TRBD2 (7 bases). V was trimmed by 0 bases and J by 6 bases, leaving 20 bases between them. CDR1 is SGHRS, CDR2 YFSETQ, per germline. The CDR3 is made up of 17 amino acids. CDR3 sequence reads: CASSLAYQGGGVDTQYF. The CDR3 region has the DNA TGCGCCAGCAGCTTGGCCTATCAGGGAGGGGGGGTCGATACGCAGTATTTT.

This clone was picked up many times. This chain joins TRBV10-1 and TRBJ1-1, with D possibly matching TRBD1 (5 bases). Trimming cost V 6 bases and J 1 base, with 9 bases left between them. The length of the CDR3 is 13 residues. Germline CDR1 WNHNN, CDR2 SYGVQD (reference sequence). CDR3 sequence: CASSETANTEAFF. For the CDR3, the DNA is TGCGCCAGCAGCGAGACAGCGAACACTGAAGCTTTCTTT.

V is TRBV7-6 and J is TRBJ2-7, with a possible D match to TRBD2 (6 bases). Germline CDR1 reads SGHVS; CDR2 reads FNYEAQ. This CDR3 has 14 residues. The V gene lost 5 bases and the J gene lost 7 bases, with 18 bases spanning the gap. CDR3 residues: CASSPRQLGREQYF. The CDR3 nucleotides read TGTGCCAGCAGCCCGAGACAGCTCGGGAGAGAGCAGTACTTC.

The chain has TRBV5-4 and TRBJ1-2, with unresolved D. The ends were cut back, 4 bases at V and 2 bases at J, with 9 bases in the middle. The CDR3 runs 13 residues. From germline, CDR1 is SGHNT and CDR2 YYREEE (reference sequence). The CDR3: CASSVDGNYGYTF. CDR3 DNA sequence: TGTGCCAGCAGCGTGGACGGGAACTATGGCTACACCTTC.

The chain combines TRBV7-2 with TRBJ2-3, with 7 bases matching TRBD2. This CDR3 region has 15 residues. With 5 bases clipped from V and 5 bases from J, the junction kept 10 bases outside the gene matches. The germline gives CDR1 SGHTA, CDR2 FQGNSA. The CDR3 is CASSPIGGFLDTQYF. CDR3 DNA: TGTGCCAGCAGCCCGATCGGGGGGTTTTTAGATACGCAGTATTTT.

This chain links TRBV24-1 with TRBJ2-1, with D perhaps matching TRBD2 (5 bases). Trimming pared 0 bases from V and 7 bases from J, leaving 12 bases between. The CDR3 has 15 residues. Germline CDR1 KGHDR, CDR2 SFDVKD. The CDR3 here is CATSDLDAGLNEQFF. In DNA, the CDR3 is TGTGCCACCAGTGATTTGGACGCGGGCTTGAATGAGCAGTTCTTC.

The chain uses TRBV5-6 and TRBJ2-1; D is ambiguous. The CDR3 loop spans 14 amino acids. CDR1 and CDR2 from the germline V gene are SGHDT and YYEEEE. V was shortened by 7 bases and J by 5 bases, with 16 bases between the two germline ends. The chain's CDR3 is CASVRREYNNEQFF. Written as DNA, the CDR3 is TGTGCCAGCGTTAGGAGAGAGTATAACAATGAGCAGTTCTTC.

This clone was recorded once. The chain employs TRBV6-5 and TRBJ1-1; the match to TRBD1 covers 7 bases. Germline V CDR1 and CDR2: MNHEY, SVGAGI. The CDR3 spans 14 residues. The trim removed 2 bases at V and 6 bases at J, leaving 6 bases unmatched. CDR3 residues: CASSYGYRGAEAFF. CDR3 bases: TGTGCCAGCAGTTACGGGTACAGGGGTGCTGAAGCTTTCTTT.

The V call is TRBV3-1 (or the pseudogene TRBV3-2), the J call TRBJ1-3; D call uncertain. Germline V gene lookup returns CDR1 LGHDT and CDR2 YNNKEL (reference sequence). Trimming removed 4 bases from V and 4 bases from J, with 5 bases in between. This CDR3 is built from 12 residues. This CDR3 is CASSRSGNTIYF. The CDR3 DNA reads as TGTGCCAGCAGCCGGAGCGGAAACACCATATATTTT.

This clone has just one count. The CDR3 loop reads CASRLTTGDYGYTF. The CDR3 DNA reads as TGTGCCAGCCGATTGACAACAGGGGACTATGGCTACACCTTC. The rearrangement uses TRBV27 and TRBJ1-2; 7 bases agree with TRBD1. CDR1 and CDR2 from the germline V gene are MNHEY and SMNVEV (reference sequence). V was pared by 8 bases and J by 3 bases, with 9 bases of the junction left unmatched. The CDR3 has 14 amino acids.

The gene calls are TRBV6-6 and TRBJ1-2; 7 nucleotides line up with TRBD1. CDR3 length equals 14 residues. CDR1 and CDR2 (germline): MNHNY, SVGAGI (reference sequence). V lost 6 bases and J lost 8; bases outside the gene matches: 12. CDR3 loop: CASSPPDRARGYTF. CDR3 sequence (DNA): TGTGCCAGCAGCCCCCCCGACAGGGCGCGGGGCTACACCTTC.

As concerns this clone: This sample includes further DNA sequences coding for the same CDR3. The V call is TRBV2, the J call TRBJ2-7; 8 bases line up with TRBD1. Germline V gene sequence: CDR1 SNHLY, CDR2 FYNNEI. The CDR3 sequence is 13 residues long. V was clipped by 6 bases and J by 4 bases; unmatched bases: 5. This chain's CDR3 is CASSDDRGYEQYF. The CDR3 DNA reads TGTGCCAGCAGCGATGACAGGGGATACGAGCAGTACTTC. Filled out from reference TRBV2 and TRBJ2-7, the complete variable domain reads EPEVTQTPSHQVTQMGQEVILRCVPISNHLYFYWYRQILGQKVEFLVSFYNNEISEKSEIFDDQFSVERPDGSNFTLKIRSTKLEDSAMYFCASSDDRGYEQYFGPGTRLTVT.

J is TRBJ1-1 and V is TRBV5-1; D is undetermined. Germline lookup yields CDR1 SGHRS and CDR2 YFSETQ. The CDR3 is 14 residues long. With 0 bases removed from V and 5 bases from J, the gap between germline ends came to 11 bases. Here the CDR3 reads CASSLAVGSTEAFF. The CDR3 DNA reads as TGCGCCAGCAGCTTGGCCGTGGGGAGTACTGAAGCTTTCTTT.

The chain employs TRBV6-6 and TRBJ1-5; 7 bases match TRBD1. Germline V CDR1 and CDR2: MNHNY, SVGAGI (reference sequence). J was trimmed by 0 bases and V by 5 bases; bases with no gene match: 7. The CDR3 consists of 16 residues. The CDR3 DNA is TGTGCCAGCAGTCCCCGACAGGGAACTAGCAATCAGCCCCAGCATTTT. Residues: CASSPRQGTSNQPQHF.

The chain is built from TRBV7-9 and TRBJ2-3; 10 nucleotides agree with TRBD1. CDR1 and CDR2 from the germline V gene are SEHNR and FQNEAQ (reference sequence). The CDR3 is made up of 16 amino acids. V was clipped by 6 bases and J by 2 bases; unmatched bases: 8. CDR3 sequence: CASSYRTGGFTDTQYF. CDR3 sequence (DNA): TGTGCCAGCAGTTACAGGACAGGGGGATTCACAGATACGCAGTATTTT.

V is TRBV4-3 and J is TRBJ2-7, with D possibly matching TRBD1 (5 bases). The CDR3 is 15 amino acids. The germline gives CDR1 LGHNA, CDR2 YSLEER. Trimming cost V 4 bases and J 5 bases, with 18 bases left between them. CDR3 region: CASSPGAGEFDEQYF. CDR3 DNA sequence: TGCGCCAGCAGCCCTGGGGCTGGGGAATTCGACGAGCAGTACTTC.

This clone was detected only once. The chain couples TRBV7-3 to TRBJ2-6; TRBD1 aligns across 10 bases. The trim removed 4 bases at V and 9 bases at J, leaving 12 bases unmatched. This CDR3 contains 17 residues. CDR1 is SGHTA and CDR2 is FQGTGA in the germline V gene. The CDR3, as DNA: TGTGCCAGCAGCTCCCGATCGCCGGGACAGGGGAACAACGTCCTGACTTTC. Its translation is CASSSRSPGQGNNVLTF.

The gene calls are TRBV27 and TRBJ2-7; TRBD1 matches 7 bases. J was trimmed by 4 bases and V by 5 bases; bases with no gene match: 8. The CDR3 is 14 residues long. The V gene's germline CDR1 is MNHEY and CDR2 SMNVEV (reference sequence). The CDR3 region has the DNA TGTGCCAGCAGTCCCATGGGGACAGCTTACGAGCAGTACTTC. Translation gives CASSPMGTAYEQYF.

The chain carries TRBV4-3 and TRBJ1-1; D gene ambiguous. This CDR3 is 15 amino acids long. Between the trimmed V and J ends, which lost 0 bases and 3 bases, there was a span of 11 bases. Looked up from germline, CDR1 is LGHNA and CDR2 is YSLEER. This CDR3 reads CASSQEGGHYTEAFF. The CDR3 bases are TGCGCCAGCAGCCAAGAAGGAGGGCACTACACTGAAGCTTTCTTT.

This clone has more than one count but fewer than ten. CDR3 region: CASRSQGSYGYTF. The CDR3 DNA reads as TGTGCCAGCAGATCACAGGGGTCCTATGGCTACACCTTC. The chain combines TRBV2 with TRBJ1-2, with 7 positions matching TRBD1. Trimming at V came to 6 bases and at J to 4 bases, leaving 5 bases not matched to a gene. Germline CDR1 and CDR2: SNHLY and FYNNEI. This CDR3 has 13 residues. The complete variable domain, with remaining parts taken from reference TRBV2 and TRBJ1-2, reads EPEVTQTPSHQVTQMGQEVILRCVPISNHLYFYWYRQILGQKVEFLVSFYNNEISEKSEIFDDQFSVERPDGSNFTLKIRSTKLEDSAMYFCASRSQGSYGYTFGSGTRLTVV.

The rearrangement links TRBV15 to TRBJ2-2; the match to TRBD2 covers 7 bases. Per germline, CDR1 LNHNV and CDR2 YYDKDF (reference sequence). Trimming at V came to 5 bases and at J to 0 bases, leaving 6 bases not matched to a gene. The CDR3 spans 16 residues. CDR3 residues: CATSPPGGANTGELFF. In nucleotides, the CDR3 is TGTGCCACCAGCCCTCCTGGGGGGGCGAACACCGGGGAGCTGTTTTTT.

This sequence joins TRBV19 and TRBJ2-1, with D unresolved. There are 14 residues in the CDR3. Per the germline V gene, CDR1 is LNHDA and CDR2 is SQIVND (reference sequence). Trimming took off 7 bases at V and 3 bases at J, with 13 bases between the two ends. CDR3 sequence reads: CASKRQEFYNEQFF. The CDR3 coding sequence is TGTGCCAGTAAAAGGCAGGAATTCTACAATGAGCAGTTCTTC. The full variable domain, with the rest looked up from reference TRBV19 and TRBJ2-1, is DGGITQSPKYLFRKEGQNVTLSCEQNLNHDAMYWYRQDPGQGLRLIYYSQIVNDFQKGDIAEGYSVSREKKESFPLTVTSAQKNPTAFYLCASKRQEFYNEQFFGPGTRLTVL.

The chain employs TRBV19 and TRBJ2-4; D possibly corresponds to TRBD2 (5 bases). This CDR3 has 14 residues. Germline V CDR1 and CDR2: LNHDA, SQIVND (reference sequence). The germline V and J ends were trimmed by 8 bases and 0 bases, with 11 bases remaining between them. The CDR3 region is CASASGLAKNIQYF. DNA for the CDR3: TGTGCCAGTGCCTCGGGATTAGCCAAAAACATTCAGTACTTC. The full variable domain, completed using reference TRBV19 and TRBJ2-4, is DGGITQSPKYLFRKEGQNVTLSCEQNLNHDAMYWYRQDPGQGLRLIYYSQIVNDFQKGDIAEGYSVSREKKESFPLTVTSAQKNPTAFYLCASASGLAKNIQYFGAGTRLSVL.

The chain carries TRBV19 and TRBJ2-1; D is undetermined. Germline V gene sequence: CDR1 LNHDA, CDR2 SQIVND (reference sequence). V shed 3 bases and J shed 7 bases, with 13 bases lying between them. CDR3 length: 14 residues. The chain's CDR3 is CASSIRQKPNEQFF. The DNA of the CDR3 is TGTGCCAGTAGTATCCGCCAGAAACCAAATGAGCAGTTCTTC.